This TCR beta chain emerged from a study of cytomegalovirus exposure and HLA in healthy donors (dated by TCRdb to between 2016 and 2019). Study-wide context: In an earlier analysis of roughly 590 of the donors, 276 Gb of sequence data and approximately 100 million unique TCR beta sequences from 180 million or so T cells were reported. In a later analysis, previously published TCR beta repertoires from some 640 donors were re-analyzed and high-resolution HLA genotyping was added so that TCR occurrence patterns could be studied. Of the 300 to 450 genotyped donors, roughly 80% fell in the genetic ancestry cluster associated with self-reported Caucasian donors. In a later genetic analysis, genome-wide SNP genotypes for about 65% of the roughly 670 donors were used, and that subset was treated as a discovery cohort. To predict cytomegalovirus infection status, the study brought together high-throughput TCR immunosequencing, statistical association of individual TCRs with disease status, and machine learning. Every discovery cohort repertoire had been produced on one sequencing platform. The number of donors typed differed by locus, with about 620-630 for A, B, C, DRB1 and DQB1, 522 for DQA1, 600 to 610 for DPA1, and around 430 for DPB1. Donor age, sex, ethnicity and CMV serostatus were compiled together with the repertoire data. An earlier analysis of several hundred of the donors applied high-throughput TCR beta sequencing to assess whether each TCR beta V gene segment acted as functional or pseudogenic. Rather than using new phenotypic data, the later analysis identified candidate immune exposures from TCR beta sequences and from how often those sequences occurred across donors. The study aimed to test whether signatures of past pathogen exposure could be identified by cataloging public T cell receptors. Five DR-DQ haplotypes were handled as single units for association and clustering because linkage in the cohort was strong. Besides the first cohort of under 700 subjects, a separate validation cohort made up of 120 different subjects was used. The study used immunosequencing to profile the T cell repertoires of 666 subjects and linked those repertoires to cytomegalovirus serostatus. Among over 350 genotyped donors of the cohort, an average of 235,054 unique TCR beta nucleotide sequences were sequenced per donor, approximately 20% of them non-productive. An early release that covered approximately 600 HLA-typed donors contained around 330 gigabases of sequencing data and around 80 million unique TCR sequences. Both class I and class II loci were covered by HLA typing, at four-digit resolution.

The cohort was made up of 650 to 700 healthy bone marrow donors. Cohort members were all nominally healthy when sampled, although unrecorded immune exposures were likely present. The donor was CMV seropositive and was included in the group of almost 300 seropositive cohort members. A peripheral blood sample was collected from each donor, and TCR beta sequencing was performed on peripheral blood mononuclear cells. Genomic DNA extraction from the blood cell samples was performed with the Qiagen DNeasy Blood Extraction Kit. Library preparation employed the immunoSEQ multiplex PCR assay. A mixture of 60 forward primers for TCR Vbeta segments and 13 reverse primers for TCR Jbeta segments was used in the multiplex PCR. The CDR3 region of rearranged TCR beta genes was amplified from genomic DNA with a multiplex PCR assay. The Illumina HiSeq System was used to sequence the amplified TCR beta libraries as 87-base-pair reads. The authors' analysis ran thus. In a later analysis, approximately 74 million unique TCR beta chains were counted across the approximately 620 repertoires, and roughly 11 million of these chains were shared by at least two donors. Raw reads were error-corrected and collapsed into unique sequences by a nearest-neighbor algorithm in which closely related sequences were merged to remove PCR and sequencing errors. V, D and J gene segments were assigned by aligning CDR3 sequences to IMGT reference sequences. Each retained sequence needed at least a six-nucleotide match to both a V gene segment and a J gene segment. A rearrangement was called productive if the CDR3 had no stop codons and remained in frame with V and J, and every other rearrangement was called non-productive. CDR3 was defined according to IMGT convention as the region running from the second conserved V-encoded cysteine to the conserved J-encoded phenylalanine. In an earlier analysis of some 550 of the donors, sequences lacking an unambiguous match to a single V gene segment were excluded. An earlier analysis of fewer than 750 of the donors classified V segments as functional when productive rearrangements were above 56.7% and as segregating when the standard deviation between donors was above 5%. To diagnose cytomegalovirus status from the catalog of TCR beta chain sequences, a statistical classification framework was built. In a later analysis, TCR nucleotide sequences were compared against IMGT/GENE-DB human TR gene sequences so that V and J genes could be assigned. A later analysis assigned CDR3 sequences and most-parsimonious VDJ recombination scenarios with the TCRdist pipeline. In a later analysis, each TCR beta chain was defined by its CDR3 amino acid sequence together with its V-gene family, and reads lacking a unique V-gene family were excluded. As a way to deal with suspected cross-contamination and a sequencing artifact, a later analysis dropped 592 nucleotide sequences that were highly shared and had low generation probability. In a later analysis, a clonal expansion index for each public chain was calculated from normalized within-repertoire ranks of inferred template counts. A later analysis computed generation probabilities with a VDJ recombination model fitted to out-of-frame rearrangements, and checked the results against IGoR. Hypergeometric tests were used in a later analysis to score TCR-TCR, TCR-HLA and TCR-CMV co-occurrence, with a repertoire-size bias correction applied to the TCR pairs. A later analysis estimated false discovery rates by permuting HLA or CMV assignments 20 times. A later analysis grouped co-occurring TCRs with DBSCAN, adding TCRdist sequence similarity when clustering within HLA-allele-positive subsets. Repertoires with fewer than 30,000 or more than 120,000 public chains, plus five repertoires with anomalous nucleotide sharing, were excluded from co-occurrence clustering. TCRdb took over this immuneACCESS table, retaining in-frame rearrangements with V and J assigned. Such tables are incomplete; in checked studies, under half of the missing clones stem from an unresolved V gene, and the remainder is unexplained. That table gives V, J and clone size, and the DNA gave D and trimming. The sample table contains about 64,000 clones; only one count was recorded for 65% to 70% of them. Around 15% of the sample goes to the ten largest clones.

A note on this clone: Its antigen specificity is not known. No base qualities exist here, and no much larger clone lies one base off it.

V lost 4 bases and J lost 3 bases, and the count of bases not matched to a germline gene is 11. Sequences MDHEN (CDR1) and SYDVKM (CDR2) are obtained from the germline V gene. The CDR3 goes from the cysteine to the phenylalanine over 16 residues. The only DNA kept is the CDR3, 48 bases in frame from the first base. What the authors observed across the whole study: Presence/absence analyses assumed roughly uniform sequencing depth across donors, an assumption that may not hold. The study gave a list of 150 to 200 TCR beta chains associated with cytomegalovirus. Most TCR sequences were observed very rarely across donors, whereas some public TCRs were present in many individuals. In a later genetic analysis, fewer N-insertions in productive TCRs were reported among donors in an Asian-associated ancestry cluster than the 666-donor mean. The 87-base-pair reads could not distinguish some IMGT-functional V segments, including TRBV6-2 and TRBV6-3, so those segments were excluded. Broadly in line with IMGT annotations, most TCR beta V segments showed up in productive rearrangements about 87% or about 30% of the time in an earlier analysis of 587 of the donors. According to a later analysis, parvovirus B19, influenza, CMV and Epstein-Barr virus appeared linked to several top co-occurrence clusters. A few of the identified cytomegalovirus-associated TCR beta chains were confirmed in vitro to be specific for cytomegalovirus antigens. An association between a missense DCLRE1C variant and V-gene and J-gene trimming of TCR beta chains was found in a later genetic analysis and replicated in an independent cohort. The only immune exposure information available for the cohort was CMV serostatus. When HLA alleles, especially DR and DQ, strongly co-occurred, TCR associations were difficult to assign to individual alleles. In a later analysis, HLA-associated TCR beta chains were found to be more clonally expanded and to have lower generation probabilities than equally common non-associated chains. A later analysis found that most CMV-associated TCR beta chains appeared HLA-restricted, with HLA associations seemingly driven largely by CMV exposure. The sequencing pipeline was judged likely to have produced a cluster of highly shared sequence variants as a technical artifact. The cohort was sequenced for TCR beta chains only, and without alpha or paired-chain data the features that could be detected were limited. At a false discovery rate of 0.05, a later analysis linked 16,951 TCR beta sequences to specific HLA alleles. The classifier was reported to diagnose cytomegalovirus status with high specificity and sensitivity in both the original and validation cohorts. Correlated functional status among segregating V segments might be attributable to linkage disequilibrium, but an unknown experimental factor could not be ruled out. HLA typing was unavailable for some donors at each locus, so association tests used only the typed subset. The authors suggested that the approach could potentially be extended to other disease states and immunological phenotypes. In a later analysis, the rate of TCR association differed among HLA loci, with DRB1 alleles having the most associated TCRs and HLA-C alleles having the fewest. A further reported finding was that TCR beta sequences accurately predicted the HLA-A and HLA-B alleles for most subjects in the first cohort. Because counts were too low, seventeen rarely observed V segments, including chromosome 9 orphons, were excluded from the earlier analysis of 500 to 700 of the donors.

The source material was PBMCs. The rearranged chain carries TRBV28 and TRBJ1-1, and 7 junctional nucleotides match TRBD1. This TCR derives from a male donor in good health and CMV-seropositive. The CDR3 region has the sequence CASSSSRQGRHTEAFF. The DNA is TGTGCCAGCAGTTCGAGTAGACAGGGTCGGCACACTGAAGCTTTCTTT.